This is a list of T cell receptor beta chains from one sample in a study of blood T cell repertoires in COVID-19. Libraries were prepared by immunoSEQ multiplex PCR; TCRdb keeps only in-frame clonotypes and omits some of them. The sample lists around 370,000 clones; 87% were seen once. Sequencing was performed on peripheral blood. The receptor source for this set is a woman aged 45-60 years with COVID-19, enrolled during active disease. Each CDR3 is given with its conserved first and last residue. The order of the fields is clone size, J gene, V gene, D gene, CDR3 protein, CDR3 DNA. The D gene is left open where the match is weak. Clone size appears in some rows only: once, few, many, or a class for an expanded clone.

.	TRBJ1-4	TRBV4-1	TRBD1	CASSDRGLVNEKLFF	TGCGCCAGCAGCGACAGGGGGCTAGTGAATGAAAAACTGTTTTTT
.	TRBJ1-2	TRBV7-6	.	CASSFSGHGYTF	TGTGCCAGCAGCTTTTCAGGTCATGGCTACACCTTC
.	TRBJ2-2	TRBV6-2/TRBV6-3	TRBD1	CASSPPRRTGGTGELFF	TGTGCCAGCAGCCCACCTCGGCGGACAGGGGGGACCGGGGAGCTGTTTTTT
.	TRBJ1-1	TRBV3-1/TRBV3-2	.	CASSQGRSGNTEAFF	TGTGCCAGCAGCCAAGGCCGGAGCGGAAACACTGAAGCTTTCTTT
once	TRBJ2-7	TRBV3-1/TRBV3-2	TRBD1	CASSLARTGGWYEQYF	TGTGCCAGCAGCTTGGCGAGGACAGGGGGTTGGTACGAGCAGTACTTC
few	TRBJ1-2	TRBV5-6	.	CASSIGQLANYGYTF	TGTGCCAGCAGCATCGGACAGTTAGCTAACTATGGCTACACCTTC
once	TRBJ1-1	TRBV19	.	CASSSTMNTEAFF	TGTGCCAGTAGTAGTACAATGAACACTGAAGCTTTCTTT
.	TRBJ2-4	TRBV4-1	TRBD1	CASSQDRDRVIAKNIQYF	TGCGCCAGCAGCCAAGATAGGGACAGGGTGATAGCCAAAAACATTCAGTACTTC
.	TRBJ2-1	TRBV27	.	CASSLFPGANEQFF	TGTGCCAGCAGTTTATTTCCGGGAGCGAATGAGCAGTTCTTC
.	TRBJ1-2	TRBV28	.	CASSLRSASGYTF	TGTGCCAGCAGTTTACGATCAGCTAGTGGCTACACCTTC
few	TRBJ1-2	TRBV5-1	.	CASSSRGDYGYTF	TGCGCCAGCAGCTCCAGGGGTGACTATGGCTACACCTTC
.	TRBJ2-6	TRBV7-9	TRBD1	CASSQGESGANVLTF	TGTGCCAGCAGCCAGGGGGAATCGGGGGCCAACGTCCTGACTTTC
.	TRBJ2-5	TRBV19	TRBD2	CASSMGTSFRTKETQYF	TGTGCCAGTAGTATGGGGACTAGCTTTCGGACGAAAGAGACCCAGTACTTC
.	TRBJ1-6	TRBV5-1	.	CASSLEGGYNSPLHF	TGCGCCAGCAGCTTGGAGGGAGGCTATAATTCACCCCTCCACTTT
once	TRBJ2-5	TRBV6-2/TRBV6-3	TRBD2	CASSSGKGLAGLQETQYF	TGTGCCAGCAGCTCCGGGAAGGGACTAGCGGGGCTGCAAGAGACCCAGTACTTC
.	TRBJ2-2	TRBV11-1	TRBD1	CASIPGQGVNTGELFF	TGTGCCAGCATCCCAGGACAGGGGGTGAACACCGGGGAGCTGTTTTTT
.	TRBJ1-6	TRBV6-1	.	CASSEPRTVNSPLHF	TGTGCCAGCAGTGAACCCCGGACAGTCAATTCACCCCTCCACTTT
.	TRBJ1-1	TRBV19	.	CASFRTPEAFF	TGTGCCAGTTTTAGGACTCCCGAAGCTTTCTTT
.	TRBJ1-2	TRBV30	.	CAWSPIVGLRANYGYTF	TGTGCCTGGAGCCCGATTGTAGGACTTAGGGCTAACTATGGCTACACCTTC
.	TRBJ2-7	TRBV5-6	TRBD2	CASSPIPGRARYEQYF	TGTGCCAGCAGCCCTATTCCCGGGAGGGCCAGGTACGAGCAGTACTTC